This passage covers 11 T cell receptor beta chains from one sample sequenced in a study of human T cells and chemical hapten exposure. Using its own MiXCR run on the RACE reads, TCRdb lists one record per CDR3 protein. The sample includes some 100,000 distinct CDR3 sequences, 9.3% of them seen just once. Time point denoted: patch test 2, 6 weeks after DPC sensitization. Treatment specified: therapeutic diphenylcyclopropenone sensitization with weekly scalp DPC. The sample in question was whole blood, obtained in connection with sensitization to the hapten diphenylcyclopropenone (DPC). The receptor source for this set is a middle-aged woman with alopecia areata. Some clones in this sample may be carry-over from other donors' samples.

The chain recombines TRBV20-1 with TRBJ1-6, with D tentatively TRBD1 (5 bases). This CDR3 spans 14 amino acids. The germline V and J ends were trimmed by 4 bases and 0 bases, with 7 bases remaining between them. The germline CDR1 and CDR2 sequences are DFQATT and SNEGSKA (reference sequence). CDR3 DNA: TGCAGTGCTACAGGGAGCTCCTATAATTCACCCCTCCACTTT. The encoded protein is CSATGSSYNSPLHF.

This clonotype was seen more than once but under ten times. The rearrangement joins TRBV4-1 to TRBJ2-3; 11 bases are shared with TRBD2. The CDR3 totals 17 residues. Germline V lookup: CDR1 MGHRA, CDR2 YSYEKL. Unmatched junction bases numbered 5, after V lost 0 bases and J lost 3 bases. CDR3 in amino acids: CASSQDGASGRTDTQYF. CDR3 coding DNA: TGCGCCAGCAGCCAAGATGGGGCTAGCGGGAGGACAGATACGCAGTATTTT.

This clonotype was observed at least ten times. This chain links TRBV2 with TRBJ1-4; D is possibly TRBD1 (5 bases). V was shortened by 2 bases and J by 5 bases, with 9 bases between the two germline ends. Germline-derived CDR1 and CDR2 are SNHLY and FYNNEI. The CDR3 runs to 14 residues. The CDR3 here is CASSEQGMNEKLFF. The DNA of the CDR3 is TGTGCCAGCAGTGAACAGGGTATGAATGAAAAACTGTTTTTT.

This clonotype was observed at least ten times. The chain employs TRBV3-1 and TRBJ2-1; no definite D call. This CDR3 is 14 amino acids long. Germline V gives CDR1 LGHDT, CDR2 YNNKEL (reference sequence). Trimming removed 4 bases at V and 5 bases at J, with 12 bases between. The CDR3: CASSPIPGNNEQFF. CDR3 coding DNA: TGTGCCAGCAGCCCTATTCCCGGAAACAATGAGCAGTTCTTC.

The J gene is TRBJ1-5, the V gene TRBV12-3 or TRBV12-4, with D possibly matching TRBD1 (6 bases). V was cut by 6 bases and J by 6 bases, with 15 bases left in between. The CDR3 runs to 14 residues. Here the CDR3 reads CASSLRGGSQPQHF. The CDR3 coding sequence is TGTGCCAGCAGCCTTAGGGGGGGTAGTCAGCCCCAGCATTTT.

The chain employs TRBV5-1 and TRBJ2-5; TRBD2 is a possible D gene (5 bases). CDR3 length: 14 amino acids. CDR1 is SGHRS and CDR2 is YFSETQ in the germline V gene. V gave up 1 base and J gave up 3 bases, with 10 bases separating them. CDR3 sequence reads: CASSLRGGEETQYF. CDR3 DNA: TGCGCCAGCAGCTTGCGAGGAGGAGAAGAGACCCAGTACTTC.

Many counts were recorded for this clonotype. CDR3 amino acids: CASSPVRTVYNEQFF. CDR3 DNA: TGTGCCAGCAGTCCCGTCCGGACAGTCTACAATGAGCAGTTCTTC. The chain combines TRBV12-3 or TRBV12-4 with TRBJ2-1, with a weak D call TRBD1 (6 bases). The V and J ends lost 5 bases and 3 bases respectively, with 14 bases between them. CDR3 length: 15 amino acids.

This clonotype was detected ten times or more. V and J are TRBV20-1 and TRBJ1-5, with D perhaps matching TRBD1 (6 bases). Trimming left V 6 bases short and J 3 bases short, with 12 bases between. This CDR3 has 13 residues. The germline V gene encodes CDR1 DFQATT and CDR2 SNEGSKA (reference sequence). CDR3 in amino acids: CSAPQGPNQPQHF. In DNA form, the CDR3 reads TGCAGTGCCCCTCAGGGGCCCAATCAGCCCCAGCATTTT.

At least ten counts were recorded for this clonotype. The rearrangement uses TRBV10-3 and TRBJ2-1; 7 bases match TRBD2. From germline, CDR1 is ENHRY and CDR2 SYGVKD. The CDR3 length is 14 residues. V shed 3 bases and J 7 bases; nucleotides not matched to a gene: 6. As DNA, the CDR3 is TGTGCCATCAGTGAAGGACTAGTAGGGAATGAGCAGTTCTTC. It translates to CAISEGLVGNEQFF.

This clonotype was counted ten times or more. The V call is TRBV30, the J call TRBJ1-1; 8 bases fit TRBD1. V trimming: 6 bases; J trimming: 1 base; junction bases outside the gene matches: 10. There are 15 residues in the CDR3. Per germline, CDR1 GTSNPN and CDR2 SVGIG (reference sequence). The DNA of the CDR3 is TGTGCCTGCCTACCTCCCGGGACAGGGAACACTGAAGCTTTCTTT. Its protein is CACLPPGTGNTEAFF.

The V gene is TRBV2, the J gene TRBJ2-7; the match to TRBD2 covers 7 bases. The CDR3 is 11 residues long. Losses at the gene ends were 11 bases for V and 7 bases for J; bases not matched to a gene: 8. Germline V lookup: CDR1 SNHLY, CDR2 FYNNEI. The CDR3 DNA follows: TGTGCCTGCCGGACGGGGGGAGAGCAGTACTTC. Translation: CACRTGGEQYF.